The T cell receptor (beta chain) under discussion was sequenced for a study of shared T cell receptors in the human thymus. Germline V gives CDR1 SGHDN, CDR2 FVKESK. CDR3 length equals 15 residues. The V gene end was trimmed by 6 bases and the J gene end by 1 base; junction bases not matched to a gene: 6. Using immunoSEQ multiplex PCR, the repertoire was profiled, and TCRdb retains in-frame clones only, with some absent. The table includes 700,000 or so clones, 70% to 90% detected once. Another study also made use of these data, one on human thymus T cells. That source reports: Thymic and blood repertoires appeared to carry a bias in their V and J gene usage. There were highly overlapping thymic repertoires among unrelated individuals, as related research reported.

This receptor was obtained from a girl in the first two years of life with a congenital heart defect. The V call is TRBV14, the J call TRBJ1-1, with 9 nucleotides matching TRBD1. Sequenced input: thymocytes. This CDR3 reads CASRRGDRENTEAFF. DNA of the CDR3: TGTGCCAGCAGACGAGGGGACAGGGAGAACACTGAAGCTTTCTTT.